This T cell receptor beta chain originates from a study of a mutant IDH1 vaccine in newly diagnosed glioma (dated by TCRdb to the early 2020s). Regarding the study in general: Patients received eight vaccinations in weeks 1, 3, 5, 7, 11, 15, 19 and 23, corresponding to visits V03 through V10. In the chemotherapy-containing groups, vaccination started alongside temozolomide cycles, whereas in patients who had radiotherapy alone it started 4-6 weeks after radiotherapy. Of the 30 to 35 treated patients, approximately 62% were male and around 38% were female, and a mean age of approximately 40 years was recorded. Before enrollment, patients had received standard therapy of radiotherapy alone, temozolomide alone, or radiochemotherapy with temozolomide; most received the combination. Peripheral blood was drawn at six visits: V03 (baseline), V05, V07, V10, V12 and V13. Longitudinal TCRB deep sequencing was done for 25 to 30 treated patients, wherever samples were available for exploratory analyses.

CDR3 length: 13 amino acids, cysteine to phenylalanine. The CDR3 DNA has 39 bases and is translated from base 1. CDR1 LNHDA and CDR2 SQIVND were looked up in the germline V gene (reference sequence). Trimming leaves V shorter by 3 bases and J shorter by 7 bases, with the junction holding 4 bases beyond the gene matches. Results and caveats for the whole study, not just this receptor: No apparent relationship was observed between pseudoprogression and alterations in the top peripheral T cell clonotypes detected by TCRB sequencing. Availability determined which PBMC samples were chosen for TCRB deep sequencing. Immune responses induced by the vaccine were seen in approximately 93% of patients across multiple MHC alleles. The authors stated that sample limitations prevented analyses of patient blood samples from being reproduced.

Library generation was performed with the immunoSEQ multiplex PCR assay. Rearranged TCR beta chain sequences were amplified using the hsTCRB Kit according to the manufacturer's protocol. An Illumina MiSeq was used to sequence the TCRB libraries. Turning to the authors' computational methods: Demultiplexing, trimming and gene mapping were performed with the kit vendor's proprietary platform. Drawn from immuneACCESS, this table holds only the in-frame rearrangements with V and J called that TCRdb kept. Clones are partly lost; checked studies trace under half to an unresolved V gene and leave the rest unexplained. That table furnishes V, J and clone size, whereas the DNA furnished D and trimming. Across this sample there are roughly 38,000 clones, with about 80% seen only once. Of the sample, about 5% is held by the ten largest clones. The time point label of this sample denotes: week 23, last vaccination. Each vaccine dose was 300 ug of a 20-mer mutant IDH1 peptide in Montanide, given subcutaneously with topical imiquimod. Newly diagnosed WHO grade 3 or 4 IDH1-mutant astrocytomas showing loss of nuclear ATRX were present in the donors. The samples were drawn from NOA16, a multicentre, single-arm, open-label phase I trial in Germany that tested a mutant IDH1 peptide vaccine in humans for the first time. Genomic DNA for TCRB sequencing was extracted from EDTA blood using the DNeasy Blood and Tissue Kit.

This clone has just a few counts. Its antigen remains unidentified. Per-nucleotide qualities are absent, and no much larger clonotype sits a single base away. Within the sample, other DNA sequences also encode this same CDR3. Material: PBMCs, obtained from a glioma patient whose treatment included an IDH1 peptide vaccine. This TCR came from a man between 45 and 60 years old with glioma. The chain links TRBV19 with TRBJ2-3; TRBD2 agrees with 7 junctional bases. The DNA is TGTGCCAGTAGTATTGGCGGGGGTAATACGCAGTATTTT. It encodes CASSIGGGNTQYF.